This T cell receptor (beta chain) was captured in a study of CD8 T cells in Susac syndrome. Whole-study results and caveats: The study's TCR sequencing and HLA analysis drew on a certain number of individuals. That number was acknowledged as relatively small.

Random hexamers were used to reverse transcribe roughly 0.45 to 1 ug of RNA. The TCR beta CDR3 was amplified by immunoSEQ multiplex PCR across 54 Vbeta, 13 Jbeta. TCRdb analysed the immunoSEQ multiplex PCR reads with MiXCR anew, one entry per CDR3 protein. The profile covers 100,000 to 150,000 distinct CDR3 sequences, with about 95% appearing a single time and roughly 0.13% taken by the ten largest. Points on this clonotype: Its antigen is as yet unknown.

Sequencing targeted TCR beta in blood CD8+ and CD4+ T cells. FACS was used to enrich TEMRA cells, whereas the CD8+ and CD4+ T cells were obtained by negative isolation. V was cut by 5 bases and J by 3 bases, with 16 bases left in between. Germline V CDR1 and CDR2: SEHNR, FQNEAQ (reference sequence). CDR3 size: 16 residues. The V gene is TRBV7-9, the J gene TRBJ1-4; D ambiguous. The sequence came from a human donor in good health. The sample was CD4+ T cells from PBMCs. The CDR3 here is CASSEGRLMSNEKLFF. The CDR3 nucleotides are TGTGCCAGCAGCGAAGGACGCTTGATGTCTAATGAAAAACTGTTTTTT.